The 26 T cell receptor beta chains listed next were all sequenced from one sample in a study of cytotoxic CD8 clonotypes in ibrutinib-treated CLL. Some clones are missing from TCRdb's copy, which holds only in-frame ones; the method was immunoSEQ multiplex PCR. This table holds 200,000 to 250,000 clones, just under 80% found once. The source material was PBMCs, sampled after 12 months of ibrutinib treatment. The receptors stem from a human donor with chronic lymphocytic leukemia.

In this sample, this clone turned up a few times. The rearrangement joins TRBV21-1 to TRBJ1-3. TRBV21-1 is an annotated pseudogene. There are 11 residues in the CDR3. The CDR3 DNA reads TGTGCCAGCAGCAAAGACAACACCATATATTTT. As protein: CASSKDNTIYF.

The gene calls are TRBV7-9 and TRBJ2-1; 8 bases map to TRBD2. The CDR3 runs 16 residues. The V and J ends lost 5 bases and 0 bases, in that order; junction bases with no gene match: 6. Germline V lookup: CDR1 SEHNR, CDR2 FQNEAQ (reference sequence). DNA of the CDR3: TGTGCCAGCAGCGGTCGGGAGGGGAGCTCCTACAATGAGCAGTTCTTC. This translates into CASSGREGSSYNEQFF.

This clone turned up a few times. This rearrangement joins TRBV18 to TRBJ1-2; D gene unclear. CDR1 is KGHSH, CDR2 LQKENI, per germline. V was shortened by 6 bases and J by 10 bases, with 12 bases between the two germline ends. The CDR3 is 11 amino acids. CDR3 residues: CASSQALHYTF. The CDR3 coding sequence is TGTGCCAGCTCCCAAGCGCTCCACTACACCTTC. Full variable domain (outside the CDR3, taken from reference TRBV18 and TRBJ1-2): NAGVMQNPRHLVRRRGQEARLRCSPMKGHSHVYWYRQLPEEGLKFMVYLQKENIIDESGMPKERFSAEFPKEGPSILRIQQVVRGDSAAYFCASSQALHYTFGSGTRLTVV.

The V and J genes are TRBV5-1 and TRBJ2-1; 7 positions agree with TRBD2. Per germline, CDR1 SGHRS and CDR2 YFSETQ. The V segment lost 5 bases and the J segment 8 bases; nucleotides outside the gene matches: 13. This CDR3 contains 15 residues. The CDR3 loop is CASSSSGGRPDEQFF. CDR3 nucleotide sequence: TGCGCCAGCAGTTCGTCGGGCGGGAGACCCGATGAGCAGTTCTTC.

The rearrangement links TRBV28 to TRBJ1-3; TRBD1 aligns across 7 bases. With V trimmed by 6 bases and J by 0 bases, 8 bases remained unmatched. Germline V gene lookup returns CDR1 MDHEN and CDR2 SYDVKM. The CDR3 loop spans 16 amino acids. CDR3 loop: CASSENRGYSGNTIYF. CDR3 DNA sequence: TGTGCCAGCAGCGAAAACAGGGGTTACTCTGGAAACACCATATATTTT.

Concerning this clone: Relative to the germline gene, one junction end is altered; a read error may explain this. The rearrangement uses TRBV27 and TRBJ1-2; TRBD1 aligns across 12 bases. Germline V gene data show CDR1 as MNHEY and CDR2 as SMNVEV (reference sequence). The CDR3 has 14 amino acids. The CDR3 protein is CATSGTGGSYGYTF. DNA of the CDR3: TGTGCCACCAGTGGGACAGGGGGCAGCTATGGCTACACCTTC.

The chain links TRBV11-1 to TRBJ2-3, with D perhaps given as TRBD1 or TRBD2 (5 bases each). This CDR3 contains 15 residues. Germline CDR1 reads SGHAT; CDR2 reads FQDESV (reference sequence). With 5 bases removed from V and 6 bases from J, the gap between germline ends came to 18 bases. CDR3 sequence reads: CASSHRLGWGDTQYF. CDR3 nucleotide sequence: TGTGCCAGCAGCCACCGTCTTGGCTGGGGGGATACGCAGTATTTT.

V is TRBV4-1 and J is TRBJ2-1; D may be TRBD2 (6 bases). Trimming pared 4 bases from V and 1 base from J, leaving 14 bases between. CDR3 length: 16 residues. Germline V lookup: CDR1 MGHRA, CDR2 YSYEKL. The CDR3 DNA reads as TGCGCCAGCAGCCGAGACGCCGGGACTTCCTACAATGAGCAGTTCTTC. Translating gives CASSRDAGTSYNEQFF.

The chain has TRBV14 and TRBJ1-2; no definite D call. V lost 4 bases to trimming and J lost 4 bases, with 10 bases between them. The CDR3 has 13 residues. CDR1 is SGHDN and CDR2 is FVKESK in the germline V gene. The CDR3 loop is CASSLGSPYGYTF. CDR3 sequence (DNA): TGTGCCAGCAGCCTCGGATCCCCCTATGGCTACACCTTC.

The V gene is TRBV28, the J gene TRBJ2-3, with D possibly being TRBD1 or TRBD2 (5 bases each). Germline CDR1 and CDR2: MDHEN and SYDVKM. The CDR3 is made up of 13 amino acids. V was cut by 1 base and J by 4 bases, with 6 bases left in between. This CDR3 is CASSLLGADTQYF. DNA for the CDR3: TGTGCCAGCAGTTTATTGGGGGCAGATACGCAGTATTTT.

The rearrangement uses TRBV29-1 and TRBJ1-1, with 7 bases lining up with TRBD1. J gave up 4 bases and V 3 bases, and 5 bases lay outside the gene matches. Germline V gene lookup returns CDR1 SQVTM and CDR2 ANQGSEA. The CDR3 covers 13 residues. CDR3 region: CSVDRAGGTEAFF. DNA for the CDR3: TGCAGCGTTGATAGGGCAGGGGGCACTGAAGCTTTCTTT. The full variable domain, with the rest looked up from reference TRBV29-1 and TRBJ1-1, is SAVISQKPSRDICQRGTSLTIQCQVDSQVTMMFWYRQQPGQSLTLIATANQGSEATYESGFVIDKFPISRPNLTFSTLTVSNMSPEDSSIYLCSVDRAGGTEAFFGQGTRLTVV.

This clone was seen more than once but under ten times. This rearrangement joins TRBV25-1 to TRBJ2-5; D might be TRBD2 (7 bases). Trimming pared 8 bases from V and 2 bases from J, leaving 9 bases between. In germline, CDR1 is MGHDK, CDR2 SYGVNS. This CDR3 is 12 amino acids long. CDR3 protein: CASGGAQETQYF. CDR3 in DNA: TGTGCCAGCGGGGGGGCTCAAGAGACCCAGTACTTC.

This clone turned up a few times. The chain employs TRBV7-2 and TRBJ1-2; no clear D. The CDR3 length is 12 residues. The V end lost 5 bases, the J end lost 7 bases, and 11 bases lay between the germline ends. CDR1 is SGHTA, CDR2 FQGNSA, per germline. CDR3 DNA sequence: TGTGCCAGCAGCCGGACGAGGTTTGGCTACACCTTC. Protein: CASSRTRFGYTF.

The genes are TRBV14 and TRBJ2-7, with TRBD2 matching 8 bases. The CDR3 loop spans 15 amino acids. Germline V CDR1 and CDR2: SGHDN, FVKESK. Unmatched junction bases numbered 8, after V lost 5 bases and J lost 2 bases. CDR3 residues: CASSWVAGPTYEQYF. For the CDR3, the DNA is TGTGCCAGCAGCTGGGTAGCGGGACCAACCTACGAGCAGTACTTC.

This clone was detected only once. The genes are TRBV7-9 and TRBJ2-7, with 9 bases identical to TRBD1. The CDR3 totals 13 residues. Germline V gene lookup returns CDR1 SEHNR and CDR2 FQNEAQ (reference sequence). Germline trimming cut 5 bases from V and 8 bases from J; bases unmatched to any gene: 7. CDR3 nucleotide sequence: TGTGCCAGCAGCGGTACCGGGACAGGGAAGCAGTACTTC. It codes for CASSGTGTGKQYF.

The V and J genes are TRBV6-4 and TRBJ1-2; D is perhaps TRBD1 (5 bases). Germline CDR1 and CDR2: MRHNA and SNTAGT. V dropped 2 bases and J dropped 4 bases, with 32 bases sitting between them. This CDR3 region has 21 residues. CDR3 protein: CASSDAICSQGVAWRVYGYTF. DNA for the CDR3: TGTGCCAGCAGTGACGCGATATGCAGCCAAGGGGTCGCGTGGAGGGTCTATGGCTACACCTTC.

As DNA, the CDR3 is TGCAGTGCTCTTAGAGTCTACGAGCAGTACTTC. This translates into CSALRVYEQYF. V usage is TRBV20-1 and J usage is TRBJ2-7; no clear D. The CDR3 is 11 amino acids. CDR1 DFQATT and CDR2 SNEGSKA come from the germline V gene (reference sequence). With 5 bases removed from V and 3 bases from J, the gap between germline ends came to 8 bases.

This sequence joins TRBV27 and TRBJ2-2; 8 bases align to TRBD2. Germline V CDR1 and CDR2: MNHEY, SMNVEV (reference sequence). Trimming at V came to 3 bases and at J to 5 bases, leaving 2 bases not matched to a gene. CDR3 size: 14 residues. The CDR3, as DNA: TGTGCCAGCAGTTTGGGGACTAGAACCGGGGAGCTGTTTTTT. It codes for CASSLGTRTGELFF.

This clone has only a few counts. The rearrangement joins TRBV6-5 to TRBJ1-6; no reliable D call. V shed 7 bases and J shed 5 bases, with 12 bases lying between them. CDR1 MNHEY and CDR2 SVGAGI come from the germline V gene. This CDR3 is built from 14 residues. The CDR3 reads CASNQRANNSPLHF. The CDR3 bases are TGTGCCAGCAATCAACGGGCTAATAATTCACCCCTCCACTTT.

The rearrangement links TRBV9 to TRBJ2-3, with 9 bases identical to TRBD2. The ends lost 0 bases at V and 6 bases at J; junction bases unmatched: 2. CDR1 is SGDLS, CDR2 YYNGEE, per germline. The CDR3 covers 14 residues. The CDR3 DNA sequence: TGTGCCAGCAGCGTAGTGGCGGGAGGGGATACGCAGTATTTT. This encodes CASSVVAGGDTQYF.

The genes are TRBV15 and TRBJ2-2; the D is unclear. The ends were cut back, 0 bases at V and 6 bases at J, with 11 bases in the middle. Per germline, CDR1 LNHNV and CDR2 YYDKDF (reference sequence). The CDR3 has 15 residues. The DNA for the CDR3 is TGTGCCACCAGCAGAGAGGTTTCTGGCGCCGGGGAGCTGTTTTTT. Its translation is CATSREVSGAGELFF.

CDR3 residues: CASRIQGADTQYF. The CDR3 bases are TGCGCCAGCAGGATACAGGGGGCAGATACGCAGTATTTT. The J gene is TRBJ2-3, the V gene TRBV10-2; 8 nucleotides align to TRBD1. V lost 6 bases, J lost 4 bases, and 3 bases stayed unmatched. The germline V gene encodes CDR1 WSHSY and CDR2 SAAADI. The CDR3 contains 13 residues.

The rearrangement joins TRBV11-2 to TRBJ2-7; a possible D gene is TRBD1 (5 bases). Trimming cost V 3 bases and J 6 bases, with 15 bases left between them. CDR3 length: 14 residues. Germline V gives CDR1 SGHAT, CDR2 FQNNGV. CDR3 amino acids: CASSFSGQGGEQYF. The CDR3 nucleotides are TGTGCCAGCAGCTTCTCCGGGCAGGGCGGCGAGCAGTACTTC.

This clone has just one count. The chain has TRBV2 and TRBJ2-1; the D is unclear. Germline assignment: CDR1 SNHLY and CDR2 FYNNEI. The V and J ends lost 8 bases and 10 bases respectively, with 21 bases between them. The CDR3 is 14 residues long. CDR3 region: CASQELPNIIEQFF. The CDR3 region has the DNA TGTGCCAGCCAGGAACTTCCCAACATAATAGAGCAGTTCTTC.

The rearrangement links TRBV5-1 to TRBJ2-5; 7 bases match TRBD1. This CDR3 region has 16 residues. CDR1 and CDR2 (germline): SGHRS, YFSETQ. Germline trimming cut 2 bases from V and 1 base from J; bases unmatched to any gene: 8. The CDR3 reads CASSLESTGVQETQYF. In DNA, the CDR3 is TGCGCCAGCAGCTTAGAGTCAACAGGGGTCCAAGAGACCCAGTACTTC.

The rearrangement links TRBV6-1 to TRBJ2-5; a possible D gene is TRBD1 (6 bases). The V gene lost 10 bases and the J gene lost 2 bases, with 14 bases spanning the gap. The CDR3 has 13 residues. Germline V gene data show CDR1 as MNHNS and CDR2 as SASEGT. The CDR3 DNA sequence: TGTGCCATCAACCAGGGGCCTCAAGAGACCCAGTACTTC. Its translation: CAINQGPQETQYF.